The sequence of this TCR beta chain was determined in a study of shared clonotypes between healthy human individuals. Whole-study results and caveats: Few donors limited the genetic and exposure-history diversity represented.

Assay runs were performed at deep level. Method: immunoSEQ multiplex PCR; TCRdb's copy keeps in-frame clones and lacks some. Of hundreds of thousands of clones listed, about 80% are singletons. Trimming cost V 4 bases and J 1 base; bases outside gene matches: 3. The CDR3 loop spans 15 amino acids. Germline CDR1 and CDR2: MNHEY and SMNVEV (reference sequence). Every one of the donors was a Caucasian adult that lived in Nashville, Tennessee. A remark on this clone: The target antigen is unknown.

The chain recombines TRBV27 with TRBJ2-7, with 11 bases fitting TRBD2. Sequenced: PBMCs. This sequence originates from a woman aged 40 to 49 in good health. Some clones in this sample may be carry-over from other donors' samples. The chain's CDR3 is CASSSLAGGSYEQYF. CDR3 nucleotide sequence: TGTGCCAGCAGTTCCCTAGCGGGGGGATCCTACGAGCAGTACTTC.